Given below is one TCR beta chain in context. This sequence may be a read error, since a much larger clone differs from it by one base. The CDR3 is 13 amino acids. Germline V gives CDR1 MNHEY, CDR2 SMNVEV (reference sequence). Isolation of naive CD8 T cells was achieved by sorting on a CD8+CD4-CCR7+CD45RA+ phenotype. These data originate in a study of molecular identifiers for immune sequencing clone quantification. From the PCR reads, TCRdb called clonotypes with MiXCR, one entry per CDR3 protein. The table lists more than 300,000 distinct CDR3 sequences, around 21% of them singletons. The specimen was naive CD8+ T cells from blood, with Jurkat cell RNA spiked in. Sample subset: FACS-sorted CD8+CD4-CCR7+CD45RA+ naive T cells. The chain couples TRBV27 to TRBJ2-7, with D unclear. The TCR originated in a human donor in good health. Some libraries in this study had Jurkat cell RNA spiked in. In DNA, the CDR3 is TGTGCCGGCAGTACTGGGAACGCCTACGAGCAGTACTTC. Translating it yields CAGSTGNAYEQYF.